Shown below are 28 T cell receptor beta chains from a single sample sequenced in a study of monozygotic twins with inflammatory bowel disease. Following a re-call of the 5' RACE reads, TCRdb has one entry per CDR3 protein and lacks DNA. The sample features around 230,000 distinct CDR3 sequences, with 1.5% to 2% in its top ten. Sequences were obtained from blood. The receptors shown here come from a human donor with ulcerative colitis or Crohn's disease, or a healthy co-twin of an affected twin (not recorded which).

The chain links TRBV19 to TRBJ2-1; the TCRdb D gene call, TRBD1, has no DNA to confirm it. This CDR3 has 13 amino acids. From germline, CDR1 is LNHDA and CDR2 SQIVND (reference sequence). The CDR3 region is CVSSSSGTREQFF. Variable domain in full (rest from reference TRBV19 and TRBJ2-1): DGGITQSPKYLFRKEGQNVTLSCEQNLNHDAMYWYRQDPGQGLRLIYYSQIVNDFQKGDIAEGYSVSREKKESFPLTVTSAQKNPTAFYLCVSSSSGTREQFFGPGTRLTVL.

This chain connects TRBV10-3 to TRBJ1-4; TCRdb lists TRBD1, though no DNA is available to test this call. This CDR3 comprises 17 residues. Germline-derived CDR1 and CDR2 are ENHRY and SYGVKD. The CDR3 sequence: CAISGGTDRPLEEKLFF.

The genes are TRBV19 and TRBJ1-5; TCRdb's D call, TRBD1, is unchecked because there is no DNA. Germline values: CDR1 LNHDA, CDR2 SQIVND (reference sequence). The CDR3 length is 13 residues. This CDR3 reads CASSSTGAQPQHF.

The V call is TRBV11-2, the J call TRBJ2-3; TCRdb names TRBD2, which stays unverified in the absence of DNA. From germline, CDR1 is SGHAT and CDR2 FQNNGV. The CDR3 sequence is 18 residues long. CDR3 loop: CASSLGKGLGPAGDTQYF.

The chain employs TRBV9 and TRBJ2-7; the TCRdb D gene call, TRBD2, has no DNA to confirm it. The CDR3 runs to 15 residues. Germline CDR1 SGDLS, CDR2 YYNGEE. This chain's CDR3 is CASSPLAGGTYEQYF.

The J gene is TRBJ1-3, the V gene TRBV5-1; checking the TCRdb D call of TRBD1 is not possible without DNA. CDR1 is SGHRS, CDR2 YFSETQ, per germline. The CDR3 has 14 residues. The CDR3 loop reads CASSNGTAGNTIYF.

The rearrangement joins TRBV2 to TRBJ1-2. Germline-derived CDR1 and CDR2 are SNHLY and FYNNEI. This CDR3 has 12 amino acids. CDR3 region: CASRTEAEGYTF. The variable domain in full, completed from reference TRBV2 and TRBJ1-2, reads EPEVTQTPSHQVTQMGQEVILRCVPISNHLYFYWYRQILGQKVEFLVSFYNNEISEKSEIFDDQFSVERPDGSNFTLKIRSTKLEDSAMYFCASRTEAEGYTFGSGTRLTVV.

The rearrangement links TRBV5-1 to TRBJ2-3. Germline loops: CDR1 SGHRS, CDR2 YFSETQ. CDR3 size: 15 residues. The CDR3 sequence: CASSLAESLPDTQYF.

This sequence joins TRBV11-2 and TRBJ2-7. This CDR3 is built from 15 residues. Germline V gene data show CDR1 as SGHAT and CDR2 as FQNNGV. This chain's CDR3 is CASSPILMNSYEQYF. Variable domain in full (rest from reference TRBV11-2 and TRBJ2-7): EAGVAQSPRYKIIEKRQSVAFWCNPISGHATLYWYQQILGQGPKLLIQFQNNGVVDDSQLPKDRFSAERLKGVDSTLKIQPAKLEDSAVYLCASSPILMNSYEQYFGPGTRLTVT.

The rearrangement links TRBV5-5 to TRBJ1-1. Germline V gene sequence: CDR1 SGHKS, CDR2 YYEKEE (reference sequence). This CDR3 comprises 14 residues. CDR3 amino acids: CASSLEHWNTEAFF. Looking up the rest from reference TRBV5-5 and TRBJ1-1 gives the full variable domain: DAGVTQSPTHLIKTRGQQVTLRCSPISGHKSVSWYQQVLGQGPQFIFQYYEKEERGRGNFPDRFSARQFPNYSSELNVNALLLGDSALYLCASSLEHWNTEAFFGQGTRLTVV.

The V gene is TRBV2, the J gene TRBJ1-3; lacking DNA, the TRBD1 call made by TCRdb goes unchecked. Germline CDR1 reads SNHLY; CDR2 reads FYNNEI. CDR3 size: 15 residues. The CDR3 loop reads CASRLQGSLGNTIYF.

The chain combines TRBV15 with TRBJ1-4. Germline assignment: CDR1 LNHNV and CDR2 YYDKDF (reference sequence). The CDR3 covers 12 residues. The CDR3 sequence is CATSRVAEKLFF.

J is TRBJ2-1 and V is TRBV5-1; the D call of TRBD1 rests on TCRdb alone, since no DNA is present to check it. The CDR3 runs 17 residues. Germline CDR1 and CDR2: SGHRS and YFSETQ. The CDR3 spells CASSLGTGGASYNEQFF. The full variable domain, its missing parts supplied by reference TRBV5-1 and TRBJ2-1, is KAGVTQTPRYLIKTRGQQVTLSCSPISGHRSVSWYQQTPGQGLQFLFEYFSETQRNKGNFPGRFSGRQFSNSRSEMNVSTLELGDSALYLCASSLGTGGASYNEQFFGPGTRLTVL.

This sequence joins TRBV4-1 and TRBJ2-5. Looked up from germline, CDR1 is MGHRA and CDR2 is YSYEKL. The CDR3 is 17 residues long. The CDR3 loop is CASSQVDLIKYQETQYF.

The chain combines TRBV12-3 or TRBV12-4 with TRBJ2-1; the TRBD1 assignment by TCRdb is unverifiable without DNA. This CDR3 is 14 amino acids long. The CDR3 protein is CASGFGTTYNEQFF.

The chain links TRBV5-1 to TRBJ2-3; the TRBD2 assignment by TCRdb is unverifiable without DNA. The germline CDR1 and CDR2 sequences are SGHRS and YFSETQ. This CDR3 spans 16 amino acids. CDR3 protein: CASSLGTTQLGDTQYF. Full variable domain (missing parts from reference TRBV5-1 and TRBJ2-3): KAGVTQTPRYLIKTRGQQVTLSCSPISGHRSVSWYQQTPGQGLQFLFEYFSETQRNKGNFPGRFSGRQFSNSRSEMNVSTLELGDSALYLCASSLGTTQLGDTQYFGPGTRLTVL.

The rearrangement uses TRBV19 and TRBJ1-3; TCRdb picks TRBD1, but there is no DNA to check that call. The length of the CDR3 is 13 residues. Germline-derived CDR1 and CDR2 are LNHDA and SQIVND (reference sequence). CDR3 protein: CASSWTVGNTIYF.

The chain is built from TRBV20-1 and TRBJ1-1. The CDR3 is made up of 12 amino acids. Germline CDR1 DFQATT, CDR2 SNEGSKA (reference sequence). The CDR3 loop is CSARELDTEAFF.

This chain uses TRBV5-1 with TRBJ1-1. CDR3 length: 14 residues. The germline V gene has CDR1 SGHRS and CDR2 YFSETQ. CDR3: CASSSGQANTEAFF.

J is TRBJ1-6 and V is TRBV5-5; TCRdb's D call of TRBD1 is untestable without DNA. The CDR3 is 17 amino acids. CDR1 and CDR2 from the germline V gene are SGHKS and YYEKEE (reference sequence). This CDR3 reads CASRYTGVGSYNSPLHF. The full variable domain, with the rest looked up from reference TRBV5-5 and TRBJ1-6, is DAGVTQSPTHLIKTRGQQVTLRCSPISGHKSVSWYQQVLGQGPQFIFQYYEKEERGRGNFPDRFSARQFPNYSSELNVNALLLGDSALYLCASRYTGVGSYNSPLHFGNGTRLTVT.

The CDR3 reads CSAPGQGFDEQFF. The V gene is TRBV20-1, the J gene TRBJ2-1; TCRdb names TRBD1, which stays unverified in the absence of DNA. Germline assignment: CDR1 DFQATT and CDR2 SNEGSKA (reference sequence). This CDR3 is 13 amino acids long.

This sequence joins TRBV29-1 and TRBJ2-2; TCRdb selects TRBD2, and the lack of DNA leaves this call unchecked. The CDR3 length is 13 residues. Germline values: CDR1 SQVTM, CDR2 ANQGSEA. The CDR3 here is CSVETSSIGELFF.

This chain joins TRBV12-3 or TRBV12-4 and TRBJ1-1; TCRdb designates TRBD1, a call that cannot be tested without DNA. The CDR3 is made up of 15 amino acids. The CDR3 spells CASSSSGTGWTEAFF.

The chain uses TRBV5-1 and TRBJ2-7; TCRdb lists TRBD1, though no DNA is available to test this call. CDR3 length: 14 amino acids. Germline values: CDR1 SGHRS, CDR2 YFSETQ. CDR3 loop: CASSLVGVTYEQYF.

V is TRBV12-3 or TRBV12-4 and J is TRBJ1-4; lacking DNA, the TRBD1 call made by TCRdb goes unchecked. This CDR3 has 14 amino acids. The CDR3 here is CASTRTGKNEKLFF.

The rearrangement uses TRBV7-2 and TRBJ1-5; TCRdb selects TRBD1, and the lack of DNA leaves this call unchecked. CDR3 length equals 16 residues. Germline V gene lookup returns CDR1 SGHTA and CDR2 FQGNSA. The CDR3 region is CASSLRGPGGNQPQHF.

The V gene is TRBV19, the J gene TRBJ1-4; as DNA is missing, the TRBD1 call by TCRdb cannot be tested. The length of the CDR3 is 15 residues. CDR1 and CDR2 from the germline V gene are LNHDA and SQIVND (reference sequence). The CDR3 sequence: CASSISGRNNEKLFF.

The gene calls are TRBV18 and TRBJ1-1; checking the TCRdb D call of TRBD1 is not possible without DNA. This CDR3 is 16 amino acids long. The germline V gene has CDR1 KGHSH and CDR2 LQKENI. The CDR3 spells CASSPVAGQTNTEAFF. Looking up the rest from reference TRBV18 and TRBJ1-1 gives the full variable domain: NAGVMQNPRHLVRRRGQEARLRCSPMKGHSHVYWYRQLPEEGLKFMVYLQKENIIDESGMPKERFSAEFPKEGPSILRIQQVVRGDSAAYFCASSPVAGQTNTEAFFGQGTRLTVV.